This is a list of T cell receptor beta chains from one sample in a study of identifying expanded T cells in peripheral blood. Profiling relied on immunoSEQ multiplex PCR, and the TCRdb table lists in-frame clones only, not all of them. The table lists 51,000 or so clones, 70% to 85% of them singletons, with 14% in the top ten. The sample comprised blood. These receptors all stem from a person between 18 and 70 years old in good health. Both conserved end residues are part of each CDR3.

CDR3 length: 16
J gene: TRBJ2-2
V gene: TRBV7-6
CDR3 protein: CASSLGPPGATGELFF

CDR3 length: 14
J gene: TRBJ2-7
V gene: TRBV15
CDR3 protein: CATARTSGSYEQYF

CDR3 length: 14
J gene: TRBJ2-2
V gene: TRBV5-6
CDR3 protein: CASSPITGPGELFF

CDR3 length: 14
J gene: TRBJ2-2
V gene: TRBV6-1
CDR3 protein: CASMGQDITGELFF

CDR3 length: 14
J gene: TRBJ1-2
V gene: TRBV6-1
CDR3 protein: CASRASDRGLGYTF

CDR3 length: 13
J gene: TRBJ1-1
V gene: TRBV5-4
CDR3 protein: CASSFAQNTEAFF

CDR3 length: 15
J gene: TRBJ2-3
V gene: TRBV6-6
CDR3 protein: CASSPRAQLTDTQYF

CDR3 length: 15
J gene: TRBJ1-2
V gene: TRBV7-9
CDR3 protein: CASSLVGQGVQGYTF

CDR3 length: 15
J gene: TRBJ2-5
V gene: TRBV5-4
CDR3 protein: CASSSSGGPRETQYF

CDR3 length: 16
J gene: TRBJ2-1
V gene: TRBV2
CDR3 protein: CASSDILASEGNEQFF

CDR3 length: 12
J gene: TRBJ1-1
V gene: TRBV6-1
CDR3 protein: CASSRMRTEAFF

CDR3 length: 13
J gene: TRBJ2-7
V gene: TRBV7-9
CDR3 protein: CASNGRDPYEQYF

CDR3 length: 14
J gene: TRBJ1-5
V gene: TRBV6-1
CDR3 protein: CASSEVNRNQPQHF

CDR3 length: 13
J gene: TRBJ2-7
V gene: TRBV19
CDR3 protein: CASSAGTTYEQYF

CDR3 length: 14
J gene: TRBJ2-1
V gene: TRBV7-9
CDR3 protein: CASSSGTGRNEQFF

CDR3 length: 14
J gene: TRBJ1-1
V gene: TRBV18
CDR3 protein: CASSPNRANTEAFF

CDR3 length: 11
J gene: TRBJ2-5
V gene: TRBV18
CDR3 protein: CASSRQETQYF

CDR3 length: 15
J gene: TRBJ2-1
V gene: TRBV18
CDR3 protein: CASREGGSSYNEQFF

CDR3 length: 13
J gene: TRBJ2-4
V gene: TRBV30
CDR3 protein: CAWSAGTENIQYF

CDR3 length: 13
J gene: TRBJ1-5
V gene: TRBV19
CDR3 protein: CASSLGSNQPQHF

CDR3 length: 18
J gene: TRBJ2-1
V gene: TRBV7-8
CDR3 protein: CASSLGFHGPSSYNEQFF

CDR3 length: 16
J gene: TRBJ1-2
V gene: TRBV28
CDR3 protein: CASSLIGSWQGDGYTF

CDR3 length: 17
J gene: TRBJ1-1
V gene: TRBV5-5
CDR3 protein: CASSREGQIFGGTEAFF

CDR3 length: 13
J gene: TRBJ1-4
V gene: TRBV2
CDR3 protein: CASSISTNEKLFF

CDR3 length: 13
J gene: TRBJ2-7
V gene: TRBV30
CDR3 protein: CAWSAQRQGKQYF

CDR3 length: 11
J gene: TRBJ2-3
V gene: TRBV20-1
CDR3 protein: CSAKQGDTQYF

CDR3 length: 14
J gene: TRBJ1-6
V gene: TRBV6-1
CDR3 protein: CASRTTGGSSPLHF

CDR3 length: 12
J gene: TRBJ1-2
V gene: TRBV13
CDR3 protein: CASSNTGEGYTF

CDR3 length: 16
J gene: TRBJ2-5
V gene: TRBV7-2
CDR3 protein: CASSLDGSGTEETQYF

CDR3 length: 15
J gene: TRBJ2-1
V gene: TRBV5-1
CDR3 protein: CASRTAGEPDNEQFF

CDR3 length: 14
J gene: TRBJ2-3
V gene: TRBV10-2
CDR3 protein: CASLAGVMGDTQYF

CDR3 length: 13
J gene: TRBJ2-5
V gene: TRBV27
CDR3 protein: CASRLGGGETQYF

CDR3 length: 15
J gene: TRBJ1-5
V gene: TRBV18
CDR3 protein: CASSPHIGLDQPQHF